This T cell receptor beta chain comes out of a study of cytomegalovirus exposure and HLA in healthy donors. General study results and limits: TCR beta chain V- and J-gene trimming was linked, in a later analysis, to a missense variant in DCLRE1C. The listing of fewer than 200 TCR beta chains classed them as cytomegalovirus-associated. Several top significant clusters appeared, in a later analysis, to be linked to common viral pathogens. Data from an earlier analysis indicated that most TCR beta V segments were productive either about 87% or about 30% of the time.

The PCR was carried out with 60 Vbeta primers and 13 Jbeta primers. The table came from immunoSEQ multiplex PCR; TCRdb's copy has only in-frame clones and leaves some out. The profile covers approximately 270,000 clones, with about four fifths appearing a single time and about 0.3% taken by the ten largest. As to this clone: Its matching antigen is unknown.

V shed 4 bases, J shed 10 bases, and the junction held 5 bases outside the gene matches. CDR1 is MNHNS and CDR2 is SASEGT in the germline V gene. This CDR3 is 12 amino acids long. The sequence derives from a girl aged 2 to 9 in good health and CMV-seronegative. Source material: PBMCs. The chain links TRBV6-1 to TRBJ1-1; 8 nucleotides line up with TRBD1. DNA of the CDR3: TGTGCCAGCAGTGCCGGGACAGGCGGAGCTTTCTTT. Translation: CASSAGTGGAFF.